The 21 T cell receptor beta chains in this list originate from one sample, sequenced in a study of CD8+ T cells in alopecia areata. Treatment of the sample: oral pan-JAK inhibitor, 5-10 mg twice daily. Isolated RNA was reverse transcribed into cDNA used as the sequencing template. Assay: immunoSEQ multiplex PCR; the TCRdb copy retains only in-frame clones and omits some. The sample includes 95,000 to 100,000 clones, almost 60% of them seen just once. The sample in question was CD8+ T cells sorted from blood, obtained between weeks 55 and 65, from a patient treated with tofacitinib. These receptors came from a human donor with alopecia areata.

The V and J genes are TRBV9 and TRBJ2-7; D is undetermined. This CDR3 has 14 amino acids. The V gene's germline CDR1 is SGDLS and CDR2 YYNGEE. The germline V and J ends were trimmed by 4 bases and 2 bases, with 13 bases remaining between them. The CDR3 is CASSPSGGAYEQYF. CDR3 nucleotides: TGTGCCAGCAGCCCAAGTGGTGGAGCCTACGAGCAGTACTTC.

The J gene is TRBJ2-2, the V gene TRBV2; possibly TRBD2 for D (5 bases). Germline assignment: CDR1 SNHLY and CDR2 FYNNEI. The CDR3 length is 15 residues. The V end lost 6 bases, the J end lost 4 bases, and 15 bases lay between the germline ends. The CDR3 DNA reads as TGTGCCAGCAGAACTATCGGGGTCGCCACCGGGGAGCTGTTTTTT. Its translation is CASRTIGVATGELFF.

The CDR3 region is CASSYGSTYEQYF. CDR3 bases: TGTGCCAGCAGCTATGGCAGTACCTACGAGCAGTACTTC. The rearrangement uses TRBV5-6 and TRBJ2-7; no reliable D call. This CDR3 contains 13 residues. The V end lost 3 bases, the J end lost 2 bases, and 9 bases lay between the germline ends. Germline V lookup: CDR1 SGHDT, CDR2 YYEEEE. Together with reference TRBV5-6 and TRBJ2-7, the CDR3 gives the full variable domain: DAGVTQSPTHLIKTRGQQVTLRCSPKSGHDTVSWYQQALGQGPQFIFQYYEEEERQRGNFPDRFSGHQFPNYSSELNVNALLLGDSALYLCASSYGSTYEQYFGPGTRLTVT.

A word on this clone: Other nucleotide sequences in the sample specify the same CDR3. The V and J genes are TRBV27 and TRBJ2-1, with 9 bases identical to TRBD1. Germline CDR1 is MNHEY and CDR2 is SMNVEV (reference sequence). V shed 6 bases and J 7 bases; nucleotides not matched to a gene: 4. The CDR3 sequence is 13 residues long. The DNA of the CDR3 is TGTGCCAGCAGGCCCGGGACAGGGAATGAGCAGTTCTTC. Residues: CASRPGTGNEQFF.

The rearrangement uses TRBV5-6 and TRBJ2-3, with 8 bases aligning to TRBD1. The germline V gene has CDR1 SGHDT and CDR2 YYEEEE. The CDR3 length is 14 residues. Unmatched junction bases numbered 4, after V lost 4 bases and J lost 3 bases. The CDR3 loop reads CASSPGTGTDTQYF. The DNA for the CDR3 is TGTGCCAGCAGCCCGGGGACAGGAACAGATACGCAGTATTTT. Full variable domain (remainder filled in from reference TRBV5-6 and TRBJ2-3): DAGVTQSPTHLIKTRGQQVTLRCSPKSGHDTVSWYQQALGQGPQFIFQYYEEEERQRGNFPDRFSGHQFPNYSSELNVNALLLGDSALYLCASSPGTGTDTQYFGPGTRLTVL.

This chain uses TRBV29-1 with TRBJ1-1; D gene uncertain. Germline V gene data show CDR1 as SQVTM and CDR2 as ANQGSEA. Between the trimmed V and J ends, which lost 3 bases and 1 base, there was a span of 15 bases. This CDR3 comprises 15 residues. The CDR3 here is CSVEFFNKGNTEAFF. The DNA of the CDR3 is TGCAGCGTTGAGTTCTTTAACAAAGGGAACACTGAAGCTTTCTTT.

The rearrangement uses TRBV27 and TRBJ1-6; D ambiguous. Germline V gene sequence: CDR1 MNHEY, CDR2 SMNVEV (reference sequence). Trimming removed 5 bases at V and 8 bases at J, with 10 bases between. The CDR3 has 13 amino acids. In nucleotides, the CDR3 is TGTGCCAGCAGTGCCAGGTTGTATTCACCCCTCCACTTT. Translating it yields CASSARLYSPLHF.

The V gene is TRBV7-3, the J gene TRBJ2-5; no definite D call. Germline assignment: CDR1 SGHTA and CDR2 FQGTGA. The CDR3 length is 14 residues. V gave up 1 base and J gave up 4 bases, with 10 bases separating them. The CDR3 here is CASSLIGVGETQYF. The CDR3 bases are TGTGCCAGCAGCTTAATTGGAGTAGGAGAGACCCAGTACTTC.

The CDR3 DNA follows: TGTGCCATCAGTGGCCACCAGATTAACTATGGCTACACCTTC. Protein: CAISGHQINYGYTF. The chain links TRBV10-3 to TRBJ1-2; no clear D. V dropped 4 bases and J dropped 1 base, with 10 bases sitting between them. Germline-derived CDR1 and CDR2 are ENHRY and SYGVKD. The CDR3 has 14 residues.

Comments on this clone: Other DNA sequences from this sample encode an identical CDR3 as well. The chain links TRBV27 to TRBJ1-3, with no clear D. The CDR3 consists of 15 residues. Germline V gene lookup returns CDR1 MNHEY and CDR2 SMNVEV (reference sequence). The V end was cut by 2 bases, the J end by 0 bases, with 8 bases between. CDR3 coding DNA: TGTGCCAGCAGTTTAGGAGGCAGCTCTGGAAACACCATATATTTT. Its translation is CASSLGGSSGNTIYF.

This clone was counted between two and nine times. The genes are TRBV29-1 and TRBJ1-2; D unclear. Germline values: CDR1 SQVTM, CDR2 ANQGSEA. The V end was cut by 0 bases, the J end by 3 bases, with 11 bases between. CDR3 length equals 14 residues. The CDR3 sequence: CSVEDRGSYYGYTF. The CDR3, as DNA: TGCAGCGTTGAAGATCGTGGCAGTTACTATGGCTACACCTTC.

This clone occurred a few times. This chain uses TRBV7-2 with TRBJ2-3; D is undetermined. V lost 2 bases to trimming and J lost 2 bases, with 11 bases between them. The CDR3 consists of 15 residues. CDR1 is SGHTA and CDR2 is FQGNSA in the germline V gene. CDR3 bases: TGTGCCAGCAGCTTATTCACTAACCCCACAGATACGCAGTATTTT. Its translation: CASSLFTNPTDTQYF.

The rearrangement links TRBV25-1 to TRBJ1-6; 7 positions match TRBD1. The germline gives CDR1 MGHDK, CDR2 SYGVNS. This CDR3 contains 12 residues. V lost 8 bases and J lost 7; bases outside the gene matches: 2. This CDR3 is CASGQENSPLHF. CDR3 DNA sequence: TGTGCCAGCGGACAGGAGAATTCACCCCTCCACTTT.

The chain joins TRBV2 to TRBJ1-2; D is uncertain. The CDR3 is made up of 13 amino acids. V lost 4 bases, J lost 5 bases, and 11 bases lay in between. Germline V CDR1 and CDR2: SNHLY, FYNNEI. The CDR3 DNA follows: TGTGCCAGCAGTGGGAACACAGCTTATGGCTACACCTTC. This translates into CASSGNTAYGYTF.

This clone came up a few times. The V gene is TRBV19, the J gene TRBJ2-4; D uncertain. With 5 bases removed from V and 8 bases from J, the gap between germline ends came to 10 bases. The CDR3 covers 12 residues. The V gene's germline CDR1 is LNHDA and CDR2 SQIVND (reference sequence). For the CDR3, the DNA is TGTGCCAGTAGTCAGGCCCCTGACATTCAGTACTTC. Translated, it gives CASSQAPDIQYF.

V usage is TRBV7-9 and J usage is TRBJ2-5; 7 bases agree with TRBD2. Germline V gene sequence: CDR1 SEHNR, CDR2 FQNEAQ (reference sequence). Trimming cost V 3 bases and J 4 bases; bases outside gene matches: 11. The length of the CDR3 is 16 residues. The CDR3 spells CASSFSLSGEGETQYF. Written as DNA, the CDR3 is TGTGCCAGCAGCTTTTCTTTGTCCGGGGAGGGAGAGACCCAGTACTTC.

The chain employs TRBV6-5 and TRBJ1-1; possibly TRBD1 for D (6 bases). The CDR3 spans 11 residues. Trimming left V 6 bases short and J 11 bases short, with 13 bases between. The V gene's germline CDR1 is MNHEY and CDR2 SVGAGI. The CDR3 DNA follows: TGTGCCAGCAGGGAGGGCGACAGGGCTTTCTTT. It specifies CASREGDRAFF.

The gene calls are TRBV5-1 and TRBJ2-1; tentative D call: TRBD2 (5 bases). Looked up from germline, CDR1 is SGHRS and CDR2 is YFSETQ. The CDR3 covers 15 residues. Trimming removed 4 bases at V and 7 bases at J, with 18 bases between. The chain's CDR3 is CASSPGSPFGNEQFF. The CDR3 nucleotides are TGCGCCAGCAGCCCGGGGTCTCCATTTGGGAATGAGCAGTTCTTC. Full variable domain (remainder filled in from reference TRBV5-1 and TRBJ2-1): KAGVTQTPRYLIKTRGQQVTLSCSPISGHRSVSWYQQTPGQGLQFLFEYFSETQRNKGNFPGRFSGRQFSNSRSEMNVSTLELGDSALYLCASSPGSPFGNEQFFGPGTRLTVL.

J is TRBJ2-7 and V is TRBV19; D is perhaps TRBD1 (5 bases). Per germline, CDR1 LNHDA and CDR2 SQIVND (reference sequence). This CDR3 has 14 amino acids. V lost 7 bases to trimming and J lost 2 bases, with 15 bases between them. The CDR3 nucleotides are TGTGCCAGTACCCCGCCCGGCAGGGCCTACGAGCAGTACTTC. This codes for CASTPPGRAYEQYF.

The rearrangement joins TRBV30 to TRBJ1-5; perhaps TRBD1 as D (6 bases). The length of the CDR3 is 13 residues. The V gene lost 1 base and the J gene lost 5 bases, with 9 bases spanning the gap. Germline V gene lookup returns CDR1 GTSNPN and CDR2 SVGIG (reference sequence). The CDR3 DNA is TGTGCCTGGAGTGGAACAGGGCATCAGCCCCAGCATTTT. This translates into CAWSGTGHQPQHF.

This clone was recorded once. The J gene is TRBJ2-7, the V gene TRBV5-1; 8 positions agree with TRBD2. The CDR3 length is 15 residues. V gave up 1 base and J gave up 5 bases; unmatched junction bases: 8. Per germline, CDR1 SGHRS and CDR2 YFSETQ. The DNA of the CDR3 is TGCGCCAGCAGCTTGCGGGGGGGCCGGAATCACGAGCAGTACTTC. It codes for CASSLRGGRNHEQYF.